A single sample is the source of the 26 T cell receptor beta chains below, sequenced in a study of vaccination and CD4 T cells after COVID-19. These receptors' targets are unknown. The Oncomine TCR Beta short-read assay was applied to DNA of cultured CD4+ T cells. TCRdb redid the calling of the PCR reads with MiXCR, one entry per CDR3 protein. Among about 26,000 distinct CDR3 sequences listed, 50% to 65% were seen once. Documented treatment: approximately 9-day PBMC culture with coronavirus spike peptide pools or control peptides (ViraFEST assay). Sequencing was performed on CD4+ T cells from blood, cultured in vitro, taken before SARS-CoV-2 vaccination. All receptors come from a human donor who received a COVID-19 vaccine.

Note on this clonotype: The germline gene is not matched at one end of the junction; a read error may be the cause. The rearrangement uses TRBV29-1 and TRBJ2-5; the D call may be TRBD1 or TRBD2 (6 bases each). CDR1 and CDR2 from the germline V gene are SQVTM and ANQGSEA. The CDR3 extends over 13 amino acids. The CDR3: CSVEGQSGGTQYF. In DNA form, the CDR3 reads TGCAGCGTCGAAGGACAGTCCGGGGGGACCCAGTACTTC.

The sample holds a few counts of this clonotype. The chain carries TRBV6-5 and TRBJ1-5; 8 positions agree with TRBD1. CDR1 and CDR2 (germline): MNHEY, SVGAGI. The CDR3 sequence is 18 residues long. The trim removed 0 bases at V and 4 bases at J, leaving 11 bases unmatched. The CDR3 DNA follows: TGTGCCAGCAGTTACTCGAAGCTCCCCAGGGGGCGGAATCAGCCCCAGCATTTT. As protein: CASSYSKLPRGRNQPQHF.

The gene calls are TRBV19 and TRBJ1-1, with D perhaps matching TRBD1 (5 bases). Trimming took 6 bases from V and 1 from J, leaving 9 bases between them. Per the germline V gene, CDR1 is LNHDA and CDR2 is SQIVND (reference sequence). The CDR3 consists of 13 residues. In DNA, the CDR3 is TGTGCCAGTAGGGGGGGTCAGAACACTGAAGCTTTCTTT. Translation: CASRGGQNTEAFF.

This sequence joins TRBV20-1 and TRBJ1-6; a weak D match, TRBD1 (6 bases). The CDR3 has 14 residues. Germline V gene sequence: CDR1 DFQATT, CDR2 SNEGSKA (reference sequence). V lost 6 bases, J lost 2 bases, and 11 bases lay in between. As DNA, the CDR3 is TGCAGTGCCACCGACAGGACCTATAATTCACCCCTCCACTTT. This sequence encodes CSATDRTYNSPLHF.

The chain has TRBV20-1 and TRBJ1-4; possible D gene TRBD1, 5 bases. Per germline, CDR1 DFQATT and CDR2 SNEGSKA (reference sequence). This CDR3 region has 14 residues. The CDR3 here is CTRAGTSNNEKLFF. The DNA of the CDR3 is TGCACCAGAGCCGGGACCTCCAATAATGAAAAACTGTTTTTT.

The chain joins TRBV11-3 to TRBJ2-5; TRBD1 aligns across 7 bases. Germline CDR1 reads SGHNT; CDR2 reads YENEEA. V trimming: 5 bases; J trimming: 2 bases; junction bases outside the gene matches: 5. The CDR3 is 14 residues long. CDR3 residues: CASSRDSIQETQYF. CDR3 DNA sequence: TGTGCCAGCAGCCGGGACAGTATTCAAGAGACCCAGTACTTC.

The chain couples TRBV20-1 to TRBJ1-2, with 7 bases that match TRBD1. Trimming cost V 0 bases and J 0 bases; bases outside gene matches: 7. The germline CDR1 and CDR2 sequences are DFQATT and SNEGSKA (reference sequence). The CDR3 covers 16 residues. The CDR3 region has the DNA TGCAGTGCTAGAGATCAGGACAGGATAGCTAACTATGGCTACACCTTC. This gives the protein CSARDQDRIANYGYTF.

By its share, this clonotype is medium-sized (0.01 to 0.1%). The chain recombines TRBV15 with TRBJ2-5, with 9 nucleotides matching TRBD2. CDR1 LNHNV and CDR2 YYDKDF come from the germline V gene (reference sequence). The ends lost 0 bases at V and 3 bases at J; junction bases unmatched: 2. This CDR3 has 15 amino acids. The CDR3 DNA follows: TGTGCCACCAGCAGAGATCCTAGCGGGGAAGAGACCCAGTACTTC. Its translation: CATSRDPSGEETQYF. The full variable domain, its missing parts supplied by reference TRBV15 and TRBJ2-5, is DAMVIQNPRYQVTQFGKPVTLSCSQTLNHNVMYWYQQKSSQAPKLLFHYYDKDFNNEADTPDNFQSRRPNTSFCFLDIRSPGLGDTAMYLCATSRDPSGEETQYFGPGTRLLVL.

V usage is TRBV6-1 and J usage is TRBJ1-2; possible D gene TRBD1, 5 bases. V shed 1 base and J shed 7 bases, with 16 bases lying between them. In germline, CDR1 is MNHNS, CDR2 SASEGT. The CDR3 sequence is 15 residues long. Here the CDR3 reads CASSEGFGQSSGYTF. CDR3 nucleotide sequence: TGTGCCAGCAGTGAAGGATTCGGACAATCCTCTGGCTACACCTTC.

V and J are TRBV2 and TRBJ1-2; D might be TRBD1 (5 bases). V was pared by 4 bases and J by 4 bases, with 16 bases between. Germline assignment: CDR1 SNHLY and CDR2 FYNNEI. The CDR3 sequence is 15 residues long. The CDR3: CASSGGEGYPYGYTF. The DNA of the CDR3 is TGTGCCAGCAGTGGGGGGGAGGGGTATCCCTATGGCTACACCTTC.

The chain combines TRBV20-1 with TRBJ1-2; 7 positions match TRBD1. Germline trimming cut 6 bases from V and 4 bases from J; bases unmatched to any gene: 11. This CDR3 contains 14 residues. Germline V gives CDR1 DFQATT, CDR2 SNEGSKA (reference sequence). The DNA for the CDR3 is TGCAGTGCCACCCATGGCAGGGGGGGCTATGGCTACACCTTC. Protein: CSATHGRGGYGYTF.

This rearrangement joins TRBV27 to TRBJ1-1; 9 nucleotides match TRBD1. This CDR3 has 14 amino acids. Germline CDR1 is MNHEY and CDR2 is SMNVEV (reference sequence). J gave up 8 bases and V 5 bases, and 9 bases lay outside the gene matches. CDR3 DNA sequence: TGTGCCAGCAGTCCTAGTTTCGGGACAGGGGAAGCTTTCTTT. The encoded protein is CASSPSFGTGEAFF.

The chain carries TRBV20-1 and TRBJ2-7; D is tentatively TRBD1 or TRBD2 (5 bases each). V dropped 3 bases and J dropped 2 bases, with 11 bases sitting between them. The CDR3 runs 13 residues. Germline V lookup: CDR1 DFQATT, CDR2 SNEGSKA (reference sequence). DNA for the CDR3: TGCAGTGCTAGCTCCGGGACCGCCTACGAGCAGTACTTC. Protein sequence: CSASSGTAYEQYF.

This clonotype was counted between two and nine times. The chain couples TRBV20-1 to TRBJ2-5; a possible D gene is TRBD2 (5 bases). Trimming took off 3 bases at V and 0 bases at J, with 11 bases between the two ends. CDR1 and CDR2 from the germline V gene are DFQATT and SNEGSKA (reference sequence). The CDR3 has 14 residues. DNA for the CDR3: TGCAGTGCTAGTCTAGGAGGCGACCAAGAGACCCAGTACTTC. Translation: CSASLGGDQETQYF.

The chain is built from TRBV6-1 and TRBJ1-6, with D tentatively TRBD1 (6 bases). V was shortened by 6 bases and J by 8 bases, with 14 bases between the two germline ends. The germline CDR1 and CDR2 sequences are MNHNS and SASEGT. The CDR3 runs to 14 residues. The CDR3 bases are TGTGCCAGCAGCCGGACAGTGACGGATTCACCCCTCCACTTT. Translating gives CASSRTVTDSPLHF.

This clonotype was picked up one time. This chain links TRBV9 with TRBJ1-6; 12 nucleotides agree with TRBD1. The V gene end was trimmed by 3 bases and the J gene end by 8 bases; junction bases not matched to a gene: 6. CDR1 is SGDLS and CDR2 is YYNGEE in the germline V gene. The CDR3 consists of 16 residues. The CDR3 sequence: CASSAGTGGAYSPLHF. The CDR3 DNA follows: TGTGCCAGCAGCGCGGGGACAGGGGGCGCATATTCACCCCTCCACTTT.

The chain has TRBV19 and TRBJ2-5, with 9 bases matching TRBD1. The CDR3 has 15 amino acids. V shed 1 base and J 5 bases; nucleotides not matched to a gene: 5. CDR1 is LNHDA, CDR2 SQIVND, per germline (reference sequence). The CDR3 sequence: CASSIAGQGEETQYF. For the CDR3, the DNA is TGTGCCAGTAGTATAGCGGGACAGGGCGAGGAGACCCAGTACTTC.

This clonotype was detected only once. The rearrangement uses TRBV4-1 and TRBJ1-6, with 8 nucleotides matching TRBD1. The CDR3 has 15 residues. Germline CDR1 and CDR2: MGHRA and YSYEKL. The V and J ends lost 6 bases and 11 bases, in that order; junction bases with no gene match: 12. CDR3 DNA sequence: TGCGCCAGCAGTTCAATGGGGACAGGTTCGGCACCCCTCCACTTT. Protein sequence: CASSSMGTGSAPLHF.

This clonotype was counted between two and nine times. The chain joins TRBV5-6 to TRBJ1-6; no clear D. CDR3 length equals 17 residues. Germline V lookup: CDR1 SGHDT, CDR2 YYEEEE. The ends were cut back, 2 bases at V and 1 base at J, with 13 bases in the middle. The CDR3 loop reads CASSLATLESYNSPLHF. The CDR3 nucleotides read TGTGCCAGCAGCTTAGCTACCCTCGAGTCCTATAATTCACCCCTCCACTTT.

The CDR3 DNA follows: TGTGCCAGTAGTAGTGGGGCCCTATTAAAGAACACTGAAGCTTTCTTT. Its protein is CASSSGALLKNTEAFF. The rearrangement uses TRBV19 and TRBJ1-1; maybe TRBD1 (5 bases). V was shortened by 4 bases and J by 1 base, with 16 bases between the two germline ends. Germline values: CDR1 LNHDA, CDR2 SQIVND (reference sequence). The CDR3 length is 16 residues.

This clonotype has more than one count but fewer than ten. CDR3 DNA sequence: TGTGCCAGCAGTCTGGACAGGCTCGACTATGGCTACACCTTC. Translated, it gives CASSLDRLDYGYTF. This chain uses TRBV2 with TRBJ1-2; 7 bases line up with TRBD1. The V segment lost 5 bases and the J segment 3 bases; nucleotides outside the gene matches: 6. The CDR3 is 14 amino acids. Per germline, CDR1 SNHLY and CDR2 FYNNEI. The entire variable domain, with the rest obtained from reference TRBV2 and TRBJ1-2, is as follows: EPEVTQTPSHQVTQMGQEVILRCVPISNHLYFYWYRQILGQKVEFLVSFYNNEISEKSEIFDDQFSVERPDGSNFTLKIRSTKLEDSAMYFCASSLDRLDYGYTFGSGTRLTVV.

This clonotype was detected only a few times. As DNA, the CDR3 is TGTGCCACCAGCAGCACAGACGGGAACTATGGCTACACCTTC. This encodes CATSSTDGNYGYTF. The V call is TRBV24-1, the J call TRBJ1-2; no firm D call. CDR1 and CDR2 from the germline V gene are KGHDR and SFDVKD. Trimming removed 7 bases from V and 2 bases from J, with 13 bases in between. This CDR3 comprises 14 residues.

Worth noting for this clonotype: Its ends do not fully match the called genes, so a read error is possible. This sequence joins TRBV6-1 and TRBJ2-7, with 10 bases that match TRBD2. The CDR3 is 15 residues long. Germline-derived CDR1 and CDR2 are MNHNS and SASEGT. The CDR3 DNA sequence: TGCGCCAGCAGTGAGCCGGGACTAGCGAGGCACGAGCAGTACTTC. Translation gives CASSEPGLARHEQYF.

This clonotype was seen a handful of times. This chain links TRBV24-1 with TRBJ2-2, with D perhaps matching TRBD1 (6 bases). The CDR3 loop spans 16 amino acids. Trimming pared 4 bases from V and 0 bases from J, leaving 11 bases between. The germline CDR1 and CDR2 sequences are KGHDR and SFDVKD. In nucleotides, the CDR3 is TGTGCCACCAGTGACCGGACAGCCGCGAACACCGGGGAGCTGTTTTTT. Encoded protein: CATSDRTAANTGELFF.

This chain connects TRBV5-5 to TRBJ2-3; the match to TRBD2 covers 10 bases. Germline-derived CDR1 and CDR2 are SGHKS and YYEKEE (reference sequence). The CDR3 is 15 amino acids. V lost 3 bases and J lost 2; bases outside the gene matches: 3. DNA for the CDR3: TGTGCCAGCAGCTCTCTAGCGGGGGTCACAGATACGCAGTATTTT. Protein sequence: CASSSLAGVTDTQYF.

A note on this clonotype: Germline and junction disagree at one end, which may indicate a read error. The chain links TRBV7-2 to TRBJ1-1; no firm D call. The germline gives CDR1 SGHTA, CDR2 FQGNSA. CDR3 length: 14 amino acids. CDR3: CASSLSPVNTEAFF. The CDR3 DNA follows: TGTGCCAGCAGCTTAAGTCCAGTGAACACTGAAGCCTTCTTT.